Listed below are T cell receptor beta chains from one sample, sequenced in a study of blood T cell repertoires in COVID-19. The method was immunoSEQ multiplex PCR; TCRdb's version includes in-frame clones alone and lacks a portion of them. The sample records approximately 300,000 clones, around 85% being singletons. The sample was PBMCs or T cells enriched from blood (not recorded which). These TCRs come from a woman younger than 45 who had been exposed to COVID-19. Each CDR3 is given with its conserved first and last residue. A D gene is named only where the DNA matches it firmly. Clone size is shown for a subset of rows, as once, few, many or a class of expanded clone.

d_gene: .; j_gene: TRBJ1-5; abundance: .; v_gene: TRBV7-8; CDR3aa: CASSLAGGNQPQHF; CDR3nt: TGTGCCAGCAGCTTAGCTGGAGGCAATCAGCCCCAGCATTTT
d_gene: .; j_gene: TRBJ2-1; abundance: .; v_gene: TRBV7-3; CDR3aa: CASSTQGNNEQFF; CDR3nt: TGTGCCAGCAGTACACAGGGTAACAATGAGCAGTTCTTC
d_gene: .; j_gene: TRBJ1-1; abundance: .; v_gene: TRBV15; CDR3aa: CATSRVPARRGNTEAFF; CDR3nt: TGTGCCACCAGCAGAGTCCCTGCACGCCGGGGTAACACTGAAGCTTTCTTT
d_gene: TRBD1; j_gene: TRBJ2-3; abundance: .; v_gene: TRBV19; CDR3aa: CASRDRGRYSTDTQYF; CDR3nt: TGTGCCAGTAGGGACAGGGGCCGGTACTCCACAGATACGCAGTATTTT
d_gene: .; j_gene: TRBJ2-1; abundance: .; v_gene: TRBV11-2; CDR3aa: CASVRLDHYNEQFF; CDR3nt: TGTGCCAGCGTTCGACTAGATCACTACAATGAGCAGTTCTTC
d_gene: .; j_gene: TRBJ1-1; abundance: .; v_gene: TRBV6-2/TRBV6-3; CDR3aa: CASSSAGAGDTEAFF; CDR3nt: TGTGCCAGCAGCTCCGCCGGGGCAGGGGACACTGAAGCTTTCTTT
d_gene: .; j_gene: TRBJ1-1; abundance: .; v_gene: TRBV19; CDR3aa: CASSMLANTEAFF; CDR3nt: TGTGCCAGTAGTATGCTGGCAAACACTGAAGCTTTCTTT
d_gene: .; j_gene: TRBJ1-6; abundance: .; v_gene: TRBV6-5; CDR3aa: CASNRGDNSPLHF; CDR3nt: TGTGCCAGCAACCGGGGTGATAATTCACCCCTCCACTTT
d_gene: .; j_gene: TRBJ2-3; abundance: .; v_gene: TRBV28; CDR3aa: CASSSHPTDTSTDTQYF; CDR3nt: TGTGCCAGCAGTTCCCATCCAACGGACACCTCCACAGATACGCAGTATTTT
d_gene: .; j_gene: TRBJ1-1; abundance: .; v_gene: TRBV12-3/TRBV12-4; CDR3aa: CASSSDRNTEAFF; CDR3nt: TGTGCCAGCAGCTCAGACAGAAACACTGAAGCTTTCTTT
d_gene: .; j_gene: TRBJ1-5; abundance: .; v_gene: TRBV21-1; CDR3aa: CASSGEGCGNQPQHF; CDR3nt: TGTGCCAGCAGCGGGGAGGGTTGCGGCAATCAGCCCCAGCATTTT
d_gene: TRBD1; j_gene: TRBJ1-6; abundance: .; v_gene: TRBV4-3; CDR3aa: CASSQVGTGVSPLHF; CDR3nt: TGCGCCAGCAGCCAAGTTGGGACAGGCGTGTCACCCCTCCACTTT
d_gene: TRBD2; j_gene: TRBJ2-1; abundance: .; v_gene: TRBV7-9; CDR3aa: CASSASGYEQFF; CDR3nt: TGTGCCAGCAGCGCTAGCGGGTATGAGCAGTTCTTC
d_gene: .; j_gene: TRBJ1-4; abundance: .; v_gene: TRBV5-6; CDR3aa: CASSPGTNEKLFF; CDR3nt: TGTGCCAGCAGCCCCGGGACAAATGAAAAACTGTTTTTT
d_gene: .; j_gene: TRBJ1-5; abundance: .; v_gene: TRBV24-1; CDR3aa: CATGDSGGHGGNQPQHF; CDR3nt: TGTGCCACCGGAGACTCGGGGGGACACGGGGGCAATCAGCCCCAGCATTTT
d_gene: .; j_gene: TRBJ2-7; abundance: .; v_gene: TRBV5-1; CDR3aa: CASSPRQVMSYEQYF; CDR3nt: TGCGCCAGCAGCCCGCGACAGGTAATGTCCTACGAGCAGTACTTC
d_gene: .; j_gene: TRBJ2-3; abundance: few; v_gene: TRBV10-1; CDR3aa: CASSESLGDTDTQYF; CDR3nt: TGCGCCAGCAGTGAGTCGCTCGGGGACACAGATACGCAGTATTTT
d_gene: TRBD1; j_gene: TRBJ1-6; abundance: .; v_gene: TRBV7-9; CDR3aa: CASSLTGYGSPLHF; CDR3nt: TGTGCCAGCAGCTTGACAGGGTACGGTTCACCCCTCCACTTT
d_gene: .; j_gene: TRBJ2-3; abundance: .; v_gene: TRBV6-5; CDR3aa: CASSYSNGNTQYF; CDR3nt: TGTGCCAGCAGTTACTCCAACGGGAATACGCAGTATTTT
d_gene: TRBD2; j_gene: TRBJ2-5; abundance: .; v_gene: TRBV5-1; CDR3aa: CASSPRWGGRAETQYF; CDR3nt: TGCGCCAGCAGCCCTCGGTGGGGCGGGAGGGCGGAGACCCAGTACTTC
d_gene: TRBD2; j_gene: TRBJ2-1; abundance: once; v_gene: TRBV4-1; CDR3aa: CASSLRDYDLSFF; CDR3nt: TGCGCCAGCAGCCTTCGGGACTACGACTTGTCATTCTTC
d_gene: .; j_gene: TRBJ1-1; abundance: few; v_gene: TRBV9; CDR3aa: CASGSGPNTEAFF; CDR3nt: TGTGCCAGCGGGAGCGGTCCGAACACTGAAGCTTTCTTT
d_gene: TRBD1; j_gene: TRBJ1-6; abundance: .; v_gene: TRBV2; CDR3aa: CASSDQGANNSPLHF; CDR3nt: TGTGCCAGCAGTGATCAGGGGGCAAACAATTCACCCCTCCACTTT
d_gene: TRBD2; j_gene: TRBJ2-7; abundance: .; v_gene: TRBV5-1; CDR3aa: CASSLKAGGIYEQYF; CDR3nt: TGCGCCAGCAGCTTAAAAGCGGGGGGTATCTACGAGCAGTACTTC
d_gene: .; j_gene: TRBJ2-2; abundance: .; v_gene: TRBV18; CDR3aa: CASSPWTGISAGELFF; CDR3nt: TGTGCCAGCTCACCATGGACCGGGATTAGTGCCGGGGAGCTGTTTTTT
d_gene: .; j_gene: TRBJ1-2; abundance: .; v_gene: TRBV10-1; CDR3aa: CASSDGAEESNYGYTF; CDR3nt: TGCGCCAGCAGTGATGGGGCCGAGGAGTCTAACTATGGCTACACCTTC
d_gene: .; j_gene: TRBJ1-2; abundance: .; v_gene: TRBV30; CDR3aa: CAWARGGDHYGYTF; CDR3nt: TGTGCCTGGGCCAGGGGAGGGGATCACTATGGCTACACCTTC
d_gene: TRBD1; j_gene: TRBJ2-1; abundance: .; v_gene: TRBV4-3; CDR3aa: CASSQDWTGGDEQFF; CDR3nt: TGCGCCAGCAGCCAAGATTGGACAGGGGGCGATGAGCAGTTCTTC
d_gene: TRBD2; j_gene: TRBJ2-7; abundance: once; v_gene: TRBV5-6; CDR3aa: CASSLGGGSSYEQYF; CDR3nt: TGTGCCAGCAGCTTGGGCGGGGGGAGCTCCTACGAGCAGTACTTC
d_gene: .; j_gene: TRBJ1-1; abundance: .; v_gene: TRBV24-1; CDR3aa: CATRTGHPGTEAFF; CDR3nt: TGTGCCACCAGGACGGGACACCCAGGGACTGAAGCTTTCTTT
d_gene: TRBD2; j_gene: TRBJ2-3; abundance: .; v_gene: TRBV6-5; CDR3aa: CASRVSGSTDTQYF; CDR3nt: TGTGCCAGCAGAGTTAGCGGGAGCACAGATACGCAGTATTTT
d_gene: .; j_gene: TRBJ1-6; abundance: .; v_gene: TRBV5-4; CDR3aa: CASSPDWGGSPLHF; CDR3nt: TGTGCCAGCAGCCCCGACTGGGGAGGTTCACCCCTCCACTTT
d_gene: TRBD1; j_gene: TRBJ1-5; abundance: .; v_gene: TRBV6-5; CDR3aa: CASSSPDRANQPQHF; CDR3nt: TGTGCCAGCAGTTCGCCAGACAGGGCCAATCAGCCCCAGCATTTT
d_gene: TRBD1; j_gene: TRBJ1-4; abundance: .; v_gene: TRBV30; CDR3aa: CAWRTQGAGEKLFF; CDR3nt: TGTGCCTGGAGGACACAGGGGGCAGGGGAAAAACTGTTTTTT
d_gene: .; j_gene: TRBJ1-5; abundance: .; v_gene: TRBV5-8; CDR3aa: CASSLGGRSNQPQHF; CDR3nt: TGTGCCAGCAGCTTGGGGGGGCGAAGCAATCAGCCCCAGCATTTT
d_gene: .; j_gene: TRBJ2-7; abundance: .; v_gene: TRBV30; CDR3aa: CAWTAGSNEQYF; CDR3nt: TGTGCCTGGACGGCAGGATCGAACGAGCAGTACTTC
d_gene: TRBD1; j_gene: TRBJ2-7; abundance: .; v_gene: TRBV9; CDR3aa: CASSQGALNEQYF; CDR3nt: TGTGCCAGCTCTCAGGGGGCGCTCAACGAGCAGTACTTC
d_gene: TRBD2; j_gene: TRBJ2-3; abundance: .; v_gene: TRBV24-1; CDR3aa: CATSDPRAGGRTDTQYF; CDR3nt: TGTGCCACCAGTGATCCACGAGCGGGAGGGCGGACAGATACGCAGTATTTT
d_gene: .; j_gene: TRBJ1-4; abundance: .; v_gene: TRBV25-1; CDR3aa: CASSVGVGVREKLFF; CDR3nt: TGTGCCAGCAGTGTCGGGGTGGGCGTTCGTGAAAAACTGTTTTTT
d_gene: TRBD1; j_gene: TRBJ2-1; abundance: once; v_gene: TRBV19; CDR3aa: CASRSGTGSYNEQFF; CDR3nt: TGTGCCAGTAGGTCCGGGACAGGTTCCTACAATGAGCAGTTCTTC
d_gene: TRBD1; j_gene: TRBJ1-4; abundance: once; v_gene: TRBV5-4; CDR3aa: CASSLGGTGGEKLFF; CDR3nt: TGTGCCAGCAGCTTGGGCGGGACAGGGGGTGAAAAACTGTTTTTT
d_gene: TRBD2; j_gene: TRBJ2-1; abundance: once; v_gene: TRBV13; CDR3aa: CASSSSGLVYPGEQFF; CDR3nt: TGTGCCAGCAGCTCCTCGGGACTAGTCTATCCGGGTGAGCAGTTCTTC
d_gene: TRBD2; j_gene: TRBJ2-1; abundance: .; v_gene: TRBV5-6; CDR3aa: CASSTPSGSSYNEQFF; CDR3nt: TGTGCCAGCAGCACCCCTAGCGGGAGCTCCTACAATGAGCAGTTCTTC
d_gene: .; j_gene: TRBJ2-3; abundance: .; v_gene: TRBV11-1; CDR3aa: CASSLNGGFTDTQYF; CDR3nt: TGTGCCAGCAGCTTAAACGGGGGTTTCACAGATACGCAGTATTTT
d_gene: .; j_gene: TRBJ1-1; abundance: .; v_gene: TRBV6-5; CDR3aa: CASRSGTEAFF; CDR3nt: TGTGCCAGCAGGTCCGGGACTGAAGCTTTCTTT
d_gene: TRBD2; j_gene: TRBJ2-2; abundance: .; v_gene: TRBV7-2; CDR3aa: CASSLWRGVWTGELFF; CDR3nt: TGTGCCAGCAGCTTATGGCGGGGGGTTTGGACCGGGGAGCTGTTTTTT
d_gene: .; j_gene: TRBJ2-5; abundance: .; v_gene: TRBV11-2; CDR3aa: CASSLNRGGKTQYF; CDR3nt: TGTGCCAGCAGCTTAAACAGGGGCGGGAAGACCCAGTACTTC
d_gene: .; j_gene: TRBJ2-7; abundance: .; v_gene: TRBV27; CDR3aa: CASSLSYEQYF; CDR3nt: TGTGCCAGCAGTCTATCCTACGAGCAGTACTTC
d_gene: .; j_gene: TRBJ2-6; abundance: .; v_gene: TRBV7-2; CDR3aa: CASIRSGANVLTF; CDR3nt: TGTGCCAGCATCAGATCTGGGGCCAACGTCCTGACTTTC
d_gene: TRBD2; j_gene: TRBJ2-3; abundance: .; v_gene: TRBV14; CDR3aa: CASSSRGSADTQYF; CDR3nt: TGTGCCAGCAGCTCCCGCGGGAGTGCAGATACGCAGTATTTT
d_gene: TRBD1; j_gene: TRBJ2-7; abundance: .; v_gene: TRBV10-3; CDR3aa: CAISLTGENEQYF; CDR3nt: TGTGCCATCAGTTTGACAGGGGAGAACGAGCAGTACTTC
d_gene: TRBD1; j_gene: TRBJ2-1; abundance: .; v_gene: TRBV19; CDR3aa: CASSAQGGGYNEQFF; CDR3nt: TGTGCCAGTAGTGCCCAAGGGGGCGGCTACAATGAGCAGTTCTTC
d_gene: TRBD1; j_gene: TRBJ2-1; abundance: .; v_gene: TRBV12-3/TRBV12-4; CDR3aa: CASSNRGHEQFF; CDR3nt: TGTGCCAGCAGTAACAGGGGGCATGAGCAGTTCTTC
d_gene: .; j_gene: TRBJ2-1; abundance: few; v_gene: TRBV7-2; CDR3aa: CASSAPEGAGYNEQFF; CDR3nt: TGTGCCAGCAGCGCCCCGGAGGGCGCGGGCTACAATGAGCAGTTCTTC
d_gene: .; j_gene: TRBJ1-2; abundance: .; v_gene: TRBV7-6; CDR3aa: CASSRTRGYGYTF; CDR3nt: TGTGCCAGCAGCAGAACCCGGGGTTATGGCTACACCTTC